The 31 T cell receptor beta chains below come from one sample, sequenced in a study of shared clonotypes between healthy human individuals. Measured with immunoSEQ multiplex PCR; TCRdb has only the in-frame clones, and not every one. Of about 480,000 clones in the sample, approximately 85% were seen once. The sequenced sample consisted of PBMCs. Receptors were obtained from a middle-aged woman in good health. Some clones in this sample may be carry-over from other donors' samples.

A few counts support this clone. CDR3 sequence: CASTTDSYEQYF. CDR3 nucleotide sequence: TGTGCCAGTACTACAGATTCCTACGAGCAGTACTTC. The chain combines TRBV25-1 with TRBJ2-7; D is unresolved. Germline assignment: CDR1 MGHDK and CDR2 SYGVNS. V lost 9 bases to trimming and J lost 1 base, with 10 bases between them. This CDR3 comprises 12 residues.

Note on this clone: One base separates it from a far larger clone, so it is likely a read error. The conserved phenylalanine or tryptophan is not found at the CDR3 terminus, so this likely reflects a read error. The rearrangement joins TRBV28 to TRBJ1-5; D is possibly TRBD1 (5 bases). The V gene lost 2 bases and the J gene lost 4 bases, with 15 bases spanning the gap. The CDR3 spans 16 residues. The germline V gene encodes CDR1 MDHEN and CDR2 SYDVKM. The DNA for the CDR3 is TGTGCCAGCAGTTTAGAGTTGGGGGACGGTAATCAGCCCCAGCATCTT. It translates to CASSLELGDGNQPQHL.

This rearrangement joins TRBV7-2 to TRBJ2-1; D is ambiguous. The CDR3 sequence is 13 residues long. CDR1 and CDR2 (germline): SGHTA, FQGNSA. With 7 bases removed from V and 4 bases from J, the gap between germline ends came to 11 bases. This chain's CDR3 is CASTGRGYNEQFF. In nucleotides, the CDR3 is TGTGCCAGCACCGGCCGTGGGTACAATGAGCAGTTCTTC.

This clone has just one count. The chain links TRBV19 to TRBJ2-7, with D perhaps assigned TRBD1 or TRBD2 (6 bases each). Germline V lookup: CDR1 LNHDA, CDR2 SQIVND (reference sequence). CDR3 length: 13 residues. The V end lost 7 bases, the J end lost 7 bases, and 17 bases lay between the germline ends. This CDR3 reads CASTHGGSVEQYF. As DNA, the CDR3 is TGTGCCAGTACCCACGGGGGCTCAGTGGAGCAGTACTTC.

The CDR3 loop reads CASSVGSGFEQYF. Here the CDR3 DNA reads TGTGCCAGCAGCGTAGGGTCGGGATTCGAGCAGTACTTC. This chain uses TRBV9 with TRBJ2-7; tentatively, D is TRBD2 (5 bases). The CDR3 runs 13 residues. V was trimmed by 0 bases and J by 6 bases, leaving 10 bases between them. The V gene's germline CDR1 is SGDLS and CDR2 YYNGEE. The full variable domain, its missing parts supplied by reference TRBV9 and TRBJ2-7, is DSGVTQTPKHLITATGQRVTLRCSPRSGDLSVYWYQQSLDQGLQFLIQYYNGEERAKGNILERFSAQQFPDLHSELNLSSLELGDSALYFCASSVGSGFEQYFGPGTRLTVT.

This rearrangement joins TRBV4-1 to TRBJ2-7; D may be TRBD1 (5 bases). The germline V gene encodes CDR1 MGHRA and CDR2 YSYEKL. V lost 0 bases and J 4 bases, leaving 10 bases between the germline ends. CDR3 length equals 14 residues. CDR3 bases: TGCGCCAGCAGCCAAGATGCAGGGCGGTACGAGCAGTACTTC. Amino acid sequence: CASSQDAGRYEQYF.

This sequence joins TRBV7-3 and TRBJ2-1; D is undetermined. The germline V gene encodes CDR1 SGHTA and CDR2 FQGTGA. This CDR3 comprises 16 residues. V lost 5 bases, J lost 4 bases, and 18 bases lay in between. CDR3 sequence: CASSPTPGLGYNEQFF. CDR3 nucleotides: TGTGCCAGCAGCCCCACGCCCGGGCTGGGGTACAATGAGCAGTTCTTC. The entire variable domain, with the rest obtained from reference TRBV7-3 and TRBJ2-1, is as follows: GAGVSQTPSNKVTEKGKYVELRCDPISGHTALYWYRQSLGQGPEFLIYFQGTGAADDSGLPNDRFFAVRPEGSVSTLKIQRTERGDSAVYLCASSPTPGLGYNEQFFGPGTRLTVL.

This chain's CDR3 is CASSPYGGQGMGGELFF. The DNA of the CDR3 is TGTGCCAGCAGCCCCTATGGCGGACAGGGAATGGGCGGGGAGCTGTTTTTT. The genes are TRBV7-2 and TRBJ2-2, with 8 bases fitting TRBD1. This CDR3 contains 17 residues. J gave up 7 bases and V 5 bases, and 15 bases lay outside the gene matches. From germline, CDR1 is SGHTA and CDR2 FQGNSA.

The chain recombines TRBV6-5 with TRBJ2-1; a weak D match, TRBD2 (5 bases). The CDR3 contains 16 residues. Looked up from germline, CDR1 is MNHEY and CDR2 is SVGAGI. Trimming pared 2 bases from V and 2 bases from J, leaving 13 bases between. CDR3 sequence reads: CASSYEGSSPYNEQFF. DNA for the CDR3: TGTGCCAGCAGTTACGAAGGGAGTAGCCCCTACAATGAGCAGTTCTTC.

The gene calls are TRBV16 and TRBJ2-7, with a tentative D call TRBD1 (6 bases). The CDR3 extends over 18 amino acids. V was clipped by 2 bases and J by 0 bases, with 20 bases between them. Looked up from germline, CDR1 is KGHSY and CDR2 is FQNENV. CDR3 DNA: TGTGCCAGCAGCCAAAATCAAATCTGGGACACCAGCTCCTACGAGCAGTACTTC. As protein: CASSQNQIWDTSSYEQYF.

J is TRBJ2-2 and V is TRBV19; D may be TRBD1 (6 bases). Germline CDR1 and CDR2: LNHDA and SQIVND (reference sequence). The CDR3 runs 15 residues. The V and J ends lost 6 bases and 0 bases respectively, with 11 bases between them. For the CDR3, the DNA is TGTGCCAGTAGAATACAGGGAACGAACACCGGGGAGCTGTTTTTT. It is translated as CASRIQGTNTGELFF.

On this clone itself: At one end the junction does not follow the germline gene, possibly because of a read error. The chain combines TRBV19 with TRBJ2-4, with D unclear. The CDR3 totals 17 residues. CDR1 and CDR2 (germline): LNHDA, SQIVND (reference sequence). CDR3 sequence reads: CACVRMLGSTPTWLSNF. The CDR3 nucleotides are TGTGCCTGTGTTAGAATGTTAGGTTCAACCCCCACCTGGCTTTCCAACTTC.

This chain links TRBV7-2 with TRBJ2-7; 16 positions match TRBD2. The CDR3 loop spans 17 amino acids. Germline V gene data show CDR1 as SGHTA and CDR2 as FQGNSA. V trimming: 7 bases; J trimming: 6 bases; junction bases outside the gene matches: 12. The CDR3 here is CASNPPGLAGGRGEQYF. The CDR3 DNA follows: TGTGCCAGCAACCCCCCGGGACTAGCGGGAGGGAGGGGCGAGCAGTACTTC. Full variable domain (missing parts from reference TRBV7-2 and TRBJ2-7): GAGVSQSPSNKVTEKGKDVELRCDPISGHTALYWYRQSLGQGLEFLIYFQGNSAPDKSGLPSDRFSAERTGGSVSTLTIQRTQQEDSAVYLCASNPPGLAGGRGEQYFGPGTRLTVT.

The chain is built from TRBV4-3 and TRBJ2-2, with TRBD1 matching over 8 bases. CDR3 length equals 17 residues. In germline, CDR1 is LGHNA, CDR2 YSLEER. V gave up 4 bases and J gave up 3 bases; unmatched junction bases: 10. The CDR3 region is CASSRGQGKLDTGELFF. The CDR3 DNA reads TGCGCCAGCAGCCGAGGACAGGGTAAATTGGACACCGGGGAGCTGTTTTTT.

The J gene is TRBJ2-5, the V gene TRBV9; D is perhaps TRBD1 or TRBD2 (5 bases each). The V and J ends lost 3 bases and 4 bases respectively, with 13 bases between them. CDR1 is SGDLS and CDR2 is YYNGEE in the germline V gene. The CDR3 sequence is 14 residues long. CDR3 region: CASSATGASETQYF. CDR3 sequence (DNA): TGTGCCAGCAGCGCAACCGGGGCCTCAGAGACCCAGTACTTC. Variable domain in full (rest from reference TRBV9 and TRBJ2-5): DSGVTQTPKHLITATGQRVTLRCSPRSGDLSVYWYQQSLDQGLQFLIQYYNGEERAKGNILERFSAQQFPDLHSELNLSSLELGDSALYFCASSATGASETQYFGPGTRLLVL.

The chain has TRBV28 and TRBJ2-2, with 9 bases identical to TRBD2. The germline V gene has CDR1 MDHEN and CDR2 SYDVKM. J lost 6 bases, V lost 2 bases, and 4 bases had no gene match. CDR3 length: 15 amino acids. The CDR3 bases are TGTGCCAGCAGTTTACGCGGGGGGGCGGCCGGGGAGCTGTTTTTT. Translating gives CASSLRGGAAGELFF. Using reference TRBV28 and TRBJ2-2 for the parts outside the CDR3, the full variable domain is DVKVTQSSRYLVKRTGEKVFLECVQDMDHENMFWYRQDPGLGLRLIYFSYDVKMKEKGDIPEGYSVSREKKERFSLILESASTNQTSMYLCASSLRGGAAGELFFGEGSRLTVL.

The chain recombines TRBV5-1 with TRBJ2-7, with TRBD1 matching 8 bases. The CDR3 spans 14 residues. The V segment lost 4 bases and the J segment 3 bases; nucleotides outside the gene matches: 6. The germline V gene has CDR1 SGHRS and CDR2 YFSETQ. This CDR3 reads CASSTDRENYEQYF. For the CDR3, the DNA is TGCGCCAGCAGCACGGACAGGGAAAACTACGAGCAGTACTTC.

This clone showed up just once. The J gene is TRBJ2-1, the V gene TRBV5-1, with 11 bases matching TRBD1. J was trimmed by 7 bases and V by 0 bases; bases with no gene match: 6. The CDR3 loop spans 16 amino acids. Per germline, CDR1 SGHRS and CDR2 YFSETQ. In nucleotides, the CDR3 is TGCGCCAGCAGCTTGGCCGGGACAGGGGGTGATAATGAGCAGTTCTTC. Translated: CASSLAGTGGDNEQFF. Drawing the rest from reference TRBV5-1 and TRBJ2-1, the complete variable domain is KAGVTQTPRYLIKTRGQQVTLSCSPISGHRSVSWYQQTPGQGLQFLFEYFSETQRNKGNFPGRFSGRQFSNSRSEMNVSTLELGDSALYLCASSLAGTGGDNEQFFGPGTRLTVL.

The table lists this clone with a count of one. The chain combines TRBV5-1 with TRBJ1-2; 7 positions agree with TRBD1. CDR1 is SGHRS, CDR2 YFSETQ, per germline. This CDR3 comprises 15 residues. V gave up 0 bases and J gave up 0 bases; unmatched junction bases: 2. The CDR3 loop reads CASSLDRGPNYGYTF. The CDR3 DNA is TGCGCCAGCAGCTTGGACAGGGGCCCTAACTATGGCTACACCTTC. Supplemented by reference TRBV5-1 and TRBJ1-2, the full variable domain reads KAGVTQTPRYLIKTRGQQVTLSCSPISGHRSVSWYQQTPGQGLQFLFEYFSETQRNKGNFPGRFSGRQFSNSRSEMNVSTLELGDSALYLCASSLDRGPNYGYTFGSGTRLTVV.

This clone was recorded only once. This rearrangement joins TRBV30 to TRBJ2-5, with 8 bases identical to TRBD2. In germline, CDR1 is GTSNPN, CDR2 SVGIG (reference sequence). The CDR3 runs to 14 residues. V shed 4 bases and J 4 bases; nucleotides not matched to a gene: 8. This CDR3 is CAWTYSGAGETQYF. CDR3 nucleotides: TGTGCCTGGACTTATAGCGGGGCCGGAGAGACCCAGTACTTC. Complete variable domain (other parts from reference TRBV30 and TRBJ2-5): SQTIHQWPATLVQPVGSPLSLECTVEGTSNPNLYWYRQAAGRGLQLLFYSVGIGQISSEVPQNLSASRPQDRQFILSSKKLLLSDSGFYLCAWTYSGAGETQYFGPGTRLLVL.

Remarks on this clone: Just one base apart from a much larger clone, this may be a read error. The DNA of the CDR3 is TGTGCCAGCAGCGCCGGGACAGGGGACACCGGGGAGCTGTTTTTT. Translated, it gives CASSAGTGDTGELFF. The chain has TRBV9 and TRBJ2-2; 10 nucleotides match TRBD1. V shed 3 bases and J 3 bases; nucleotides not matched to a gene: 2. The germline CDR1 and CDR2 sequences are SGDLS and YYNGEE. This CDR3 region has 15 residues.

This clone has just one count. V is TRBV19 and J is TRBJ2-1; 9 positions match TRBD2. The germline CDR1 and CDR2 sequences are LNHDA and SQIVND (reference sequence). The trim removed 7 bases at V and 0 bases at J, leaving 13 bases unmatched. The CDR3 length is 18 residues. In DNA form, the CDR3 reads TGTGCCAGTATCTCCAAAGGGGCGGGAGGGAACTCCTACAATGAGCAGTTCTTC. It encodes CASISKGAGGNSYNEQFF.

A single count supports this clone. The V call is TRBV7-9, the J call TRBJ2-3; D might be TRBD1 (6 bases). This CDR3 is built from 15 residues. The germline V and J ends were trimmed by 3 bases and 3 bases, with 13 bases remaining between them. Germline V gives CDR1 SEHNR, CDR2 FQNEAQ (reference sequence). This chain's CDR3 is CASSFRGRRTDTQYF. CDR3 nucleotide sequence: TGTGCCAGCAGCTTCAGGGGCCGAAGGACAGATACGCAGTATTTT.

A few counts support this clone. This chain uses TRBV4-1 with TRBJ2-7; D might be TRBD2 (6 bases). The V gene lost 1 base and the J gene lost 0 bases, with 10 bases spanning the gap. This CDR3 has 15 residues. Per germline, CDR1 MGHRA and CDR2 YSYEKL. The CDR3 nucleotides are TGCGCCAGCAGCCAAGGGGGACTGAGCTCCTACGAGCAGTACTTC. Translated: CASSQGGLSSYEQYF.

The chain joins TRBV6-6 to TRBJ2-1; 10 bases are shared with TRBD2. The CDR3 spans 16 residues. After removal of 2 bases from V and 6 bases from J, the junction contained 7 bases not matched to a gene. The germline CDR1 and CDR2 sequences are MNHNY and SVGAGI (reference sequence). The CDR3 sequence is CASSYGGLAGVNEQFF. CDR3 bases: TGTGCCAGCAGTTACGGGGGGCTAGCGGGGGTCAATGAGCAGTTCTTC.

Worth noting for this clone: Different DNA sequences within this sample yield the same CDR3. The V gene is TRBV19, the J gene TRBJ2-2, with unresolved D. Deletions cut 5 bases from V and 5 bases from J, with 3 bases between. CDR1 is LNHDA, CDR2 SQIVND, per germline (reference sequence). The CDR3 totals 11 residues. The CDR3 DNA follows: TGTGCCAGTAGTCGGACCGGGGAGCTGTTTTTT. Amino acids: CASSRTGELFF.

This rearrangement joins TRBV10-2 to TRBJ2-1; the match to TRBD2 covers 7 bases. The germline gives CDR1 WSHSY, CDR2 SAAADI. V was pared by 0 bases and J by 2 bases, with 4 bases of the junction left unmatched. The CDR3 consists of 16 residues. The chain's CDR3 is CASSESGGSAYNEQFF. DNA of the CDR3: TGCGCCAGCAGTGAGTCCGGCGGGAGCGCCTACAATGAGCAGTTCTTC.

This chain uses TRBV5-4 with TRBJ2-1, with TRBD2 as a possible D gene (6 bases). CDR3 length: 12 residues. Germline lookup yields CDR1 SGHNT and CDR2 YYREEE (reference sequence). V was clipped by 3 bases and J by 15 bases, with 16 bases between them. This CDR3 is CASSWTIGDPFF. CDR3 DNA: TGTGCCAGCAGCTGGACTATTGGCGATCCGTTCTTC.

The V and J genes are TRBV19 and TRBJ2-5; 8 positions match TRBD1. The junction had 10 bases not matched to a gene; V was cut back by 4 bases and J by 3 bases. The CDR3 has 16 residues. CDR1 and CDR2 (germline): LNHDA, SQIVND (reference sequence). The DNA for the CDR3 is TGTGCCAGTAGTAGGACAGGGTTGGTTTTGGAAGAGACCCAGTACTTC. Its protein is CASSRTGLVLEETQYF.

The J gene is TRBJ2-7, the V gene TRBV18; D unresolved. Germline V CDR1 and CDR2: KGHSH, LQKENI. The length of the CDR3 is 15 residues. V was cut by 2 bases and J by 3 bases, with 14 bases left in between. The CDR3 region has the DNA TGTGCCAGCTCACCATTTCCGGCTACCCTCTACGAGCAGTACTTC. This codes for CASSPFPATLYEQYF.

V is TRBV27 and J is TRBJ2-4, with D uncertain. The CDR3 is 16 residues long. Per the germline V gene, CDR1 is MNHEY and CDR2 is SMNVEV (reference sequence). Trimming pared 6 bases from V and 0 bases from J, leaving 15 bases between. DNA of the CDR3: TGTGCCAGCAGCCCCCACCCACGCTTAGCCAAAAACATTCAGTACTTC. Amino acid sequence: CASSPHPRLAKNIQYF.